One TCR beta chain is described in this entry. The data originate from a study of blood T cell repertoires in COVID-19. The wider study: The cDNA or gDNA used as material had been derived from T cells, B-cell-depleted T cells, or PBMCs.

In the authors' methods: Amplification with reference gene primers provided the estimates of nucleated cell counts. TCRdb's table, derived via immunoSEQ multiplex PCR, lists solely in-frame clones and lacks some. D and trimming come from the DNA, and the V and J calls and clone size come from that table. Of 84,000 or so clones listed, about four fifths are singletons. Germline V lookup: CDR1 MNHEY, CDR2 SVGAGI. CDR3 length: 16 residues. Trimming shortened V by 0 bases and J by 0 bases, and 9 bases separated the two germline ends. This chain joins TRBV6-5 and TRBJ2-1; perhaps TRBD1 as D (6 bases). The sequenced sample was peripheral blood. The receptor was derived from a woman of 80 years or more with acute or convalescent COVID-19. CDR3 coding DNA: TGTGCCAGCAGTTACTCGACAGGTAGCTCCTACAATGAGCAGTTCTTC. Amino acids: CASSYSTGSSYNEQFF.